This TCR beta chain was identified during a study of T cells in Graves' hyperthyroidism and ophthalmopathy. Study-wide points: Most thyroid clonotypes that were expanded above 0.001 also turned up in blood.

RNA transcripts yielded amplified TCR beta CDR3 regions. The HTBI set primed first-round TCR CDR3 RT-PCR. Via MiXCR, TCRdb re-called the multiplex PCR reads, giving one row per CDR3 protein. The sample lists 300,000 to 400,000 distinct CDR3 sequences; roughly 15% were seen once. A NOSPECS grade of at least 4, a Clinical Activity Score of at least 3 and duration under 3 months were recorded in ophthalmopathy patients. The PBMCs studied were ones that came from approximately 9.9 ml fresh peripheral blood. To note about this clonotype: Its antigen is currently unknown.

Trimming removed 7 bases from V and 3 bases from J, with 15 bases in between. This CDR3 is 13 amino acids long. Germline-derived CDR1 and CDR2 are SQVTM and ANQGSEA. The V and J genes are TRBV29-1 and TRBJ1-1, with D unclear. This TCR was recovered from a woman between 25 and 40 years old with Graves' ophthalmopathy. The sample consisted of blood. The CDR3: CSAEDRLDTEAFF. The CDR3 DNA reads TGCAGCGCCGAAGACCGCCTGGACACTGAAGCTTTCTTT.